These 19 T cell receptor beta chains were all obtained from the same sample, sequenced in a study of blood T cells in healthy people across ages. A second PCR of roughly 7 to 11 cycles used a sample-barcoded 5' primer and a J-beta primer mix. MiXCR was run by TCRdb on the 5' RACE reads, yielding one entry per CDR3 protein. The table shows 710,000 or so distinct CDR3 sequences, with about a fifth occurring only once. Sequenced: blood. The source of these receptors is a man aged 65 to 85 in good health.

The chain couples TRBV18 to TRBJ1-2; possible D gene TRBD1, 5 bases. CDR1 is KGHSH, CDR2 LQKENI, per germline. The CDR3 has 16 amino acids. V dropped 3 bases and J dropped 0 bases, with 14 bases sitting between them. The CDR3: CASSPWDGPSNYGYTF. The CDR3 region has the DNA TGTGCCAGCTCACCCTGGGACGGACCCTCTAACTATGGCTACACCTTC.

This clonotype showed up just a few times. This chain's CDR3 is CASSRDRGLTDTQYF. CDR3 bases: TGTGCCAGCTCTCGAGACAGGGGGCTAACAGATACGCAGTATTTT. V usage is TRBV18 and J usage is TRBJ2-3; 10 bases line up with TRBD1. V trimming: 6 bases; J trimming: 3 bases; junction bases outside the gene matches: 6. Germline V gene data show CDR1 as KGHSH and CDR2 as LQKENI. There are 15 residues in the CDR3.

The rearrangement links TRBV19 to TRBJ2-4; D call uncertain. Germline V CDR1 and CDR2: LNHDA, SQIVND (reference sequence). This CDR3 region has 13 residues. Trimming stripped 7 bases from V and 2 bases from J, with 9 bases between. Here the CDR3 reads CASMEQSKNIQYF. CDR3 nucleotides: TGTGCCAGTATGGAGCAGTCCAAAAACATTCAGTACTTC.

The chain links TRBV12-3 or TRBV12-4 to TRBJ1-1; perhaps TRBD1 as D (5 bases). CDR3 length equals 16 residues. Trimming stripped 6 bases from V and 0 bases from J, with 17 bases between. CDR3 protein: CASRSPGRTMNTEAFF. The CDR3 DNA sequence: TGTGCCAGCAGGTCCCCGGGACGGACCATGAACACTGAAGCTTTCTTT.

J is TRBJ2-3 and V is TRBV5-1, with a weak D call TRBD1 (6 bases). V was cut by 2 bases and J by 6 bases, with 16 bases left in between. The length of the CDR3 is 15 residues. Germline CDR1 is SGHRS and CDR2 is YFSETQ. The CDR3 loop reads CASSLSQGQQDTQYF. CDR3 coding DNA: TGCGCCAGCAGCTTATCACAGGGCCAGCAGGATACGCAGTATTTT.

The chain uses TRBV20-1 and TRBJ2-1; weak D call: TRBD2 (6 bases). With the DNA end fitting TRBJ2-5 better, the J assignment may be wrong. Germline values: CDR1 DFQATT, CDR2 SNEGSKA (reference sequence). This CDR3 has 15 residues. The CDR3 DNA is TGCAGTGCTAGAGAAGGTTGGGGAGGCGTCGAGACCCAGTACTTC. It is translated as CSAREGWGGVETQYF.

The table lists this clonotype with a count of one. The rearrangement uses TRBV12-3 or TRBV12-4 and TRBJ1-1; 7 nucleotides line up with TRBD1. V shed 8 bases and J 11 bases; nucleotides not matched to a gene: 14. This CDR3 has 13 residues. The CDR3 nucleotides read TGTGCCAGCTCGAGAGAGGGGGCCAAAACGGCTTTCTTT. This codes for CASSREGAKTAFF.

The chain employs TRBV7-2 and TRBJ2-3; TRBD2 matches at 13 bases. The germline gives CDR1 SGHTA, CDR2 FQGNSA. Trimming removed 5 bases from V and 2 bases from J; junction bases left unmatched: 7. The CDR3 runs to 17 residues. The CDR3 spells CASSRRTSGGPTDTQYF. The CDR3 bases are TGTGCCAGCAGCCGAAGGACTAGCGGGGGCCCCACAGATACGCAGTATTTT.

This chain links TRBV4-3 with TRBJ1-6; D may be TRBD1 (5 bases). V was cut by 0 bases and J by 7 bases, with 7 bases left in between. The CDR3 spans 14 residues. Germline CDR1 LGHNA, CDR2 YSLEER. The CDR3 protein is CASSQEGENSPLHF. For the CDR3, the DNA is TGCGCCAGCAGCCAAGAAGGGGAAAATTCACCCCTCCACTTT.

This chain joins TRBV18 and TRBJ1-1; D is unclear. The germline CDR1 and CDR2 sequences are KGHSH and LQKENI. The CDR3 consists of 14 residues. V lost 5 bases to trimming and J lost 5 bases, with 15 bases between them. The DNA for the CDR3 is TGTGCCAGCTCAGGCAGGACGGTGATGACTGAAGCTTTCTTT. The encoded protein is CASSGRTVMTEAFF.

This clonotype appeared many times. DNA for the CDR3: TGCGCCAGCAGCCAAGTCCGGGGACAGAAATACGAGCAGTACGTC. Translated, it gives CASSQVRGQKYEQYV. This rearrangement joins TRBV4-1 to TRBJ2-7; the match to TRBD1 covers 7 bases. CDR1 is MGHRA, CDR2 YSYEKL, per germline. CDR3 length: 15 amino acids. Trimming at V came to 1 base and at J to 4 bases, leaving 7 bases not matched to a gene.

This chain uses TRBV7-2 with TRBJ2-1; 7 positions agree with TRBD2. V gave up 2 bases and J gave up 0 bases; unmatched junction bases: 4. Germline values: CDR1 SGHTA, CDR2 FQGNSA. CDR3 length equals 16 residues. The CDR3 sequence is CASSLSGTYSYNEQFF. The CDR3 region has the DNA TGTGCCAGCAGCTTAAGCGGGACCTACTCCTACAATGAGCAGTTCTTC.

This clonotype was found a few times. The chain has TRBV4-2 and TRBJ2-1; 9 nucleotides align to TRBD2. The germline CDR1 and CDR2 sequences are LGHNA and YNFKEQ. V dropped 4 bases and J dropped 3; count of bases not matched to a gene: 7. This CDR3 is built from 16 residues. CDR3 protein: CASSRELAGNYNEQFF. CDR3 DNA sequence: TGTGCCAGCAGCCGAGAGCTAGCGGGGAACTACAATGAGCAGTTCTTC.

The J gene is TRBJ2-3, the V gene TRBV7-8; TRBD1 agrees at 7 bases. The germline V gene encodes CDR1 SGHVS and CDR2 FQNEAQ. The CDR3 is made up of 16 amino acids. The junction had 12 bases not matched to a gene; V was cut back by 5 bases and J by 4 bases. The chain's CDR3 is CASSRPRGLEADTQYF. The CDR3 DNA is TGTGCCAGCAGCCGACCCAGGGGGTTAGAGGCAGATACGCAGTATTTT.

The chain has TRBV7-2 and TRBJ1-5; no definite D call. V dropped 5 bases and J dropped 2 bases, with 10 bases sitting between them. From germline, CDR1 is SGHTA and CDR2 FQGNSA. The CDR3 spans 14 residues. DNA of the CDR3: TGTGCCAGCAGCATCAGGCTTGGCAATCAGCCCCAGCATTTT. This translates into CASSIRLGNQPQHF. The whole variable domain, remainder taken from reference TRBV7-2 and TRBJ1-5, is GAGVSQSPSNKVTEKGKDVELRCDPISGHTALYWYRQSLGQGLEFLIYFQGNSAPDKSGLPSDRFSAERTGGSVSTLTIQRTQQEDSAVYLCASSIRLGNQPQHFGDGTRLSIL.

In regard to this clonotype: This clone may be a read error of a much larger clone one base away. Because it lacks the conserved phenylalanine or tryptophan at the end, this CDR3 is likely a read error. The chain joins TRBV29-1 to TRBJ2-5; D uncertain. The closer fit of TRBJ2-1 to the DNA end suggests the J call may be wrong. CDR1 and CDR2 from the germline V gene are SQVTM and ANQGSEA. This CDR3 has 13 residues. The CDR3 loop reads CSVVVRLQNEQFL. CDR3 DNA sequence: TGCAGCGTTGTGGTTAGGCTTCAGAATGAGCAGTTCCTC.

The rearrangement links TRBV2 to TRBJ1-2; 8 bases map to TRBD1. This CDR3 is 14 amino acids long. V lost 5 bases, J lost 4 bases, and 6 bases stayed unmatched. Per the germline V gene, CDR1 is SNHLY and CDR2 is FYNNEI. CDR3 sequence reads: CASSPKDRAYGYTF. CDR3 nucleotide sequence: TGTGCCAGCAGTCCCAAGGACAGGGCCTATGGCTACACCTTC.

This clonotype was counted only a few times. The genes are TRBV5-1 and TRBJ1-3; unclear D gene. CDR3 length: 15 residues. CDR1 is SGHRS, CDR2 YFSETQ, per germline. Trimming pared 4 bases from V and 0 bases from J, leaving 11 bases between. The CDR3 here is CASSPSGVSGNTIYF. In DNA form, the CDR3 reads TGCGCCAGCAGCCCATCAGGCGTCTCTGGAAACACCATATATTTT.

The V gene is TRBV15, the J gene TRBJ2-5; unclear D gene. The germline V gene encodes CDR1 LNHNV and CDR2 YYDKDF (reference sequence). The CDR3 spans 14 residues. Trimming shortened V by 4 bases and J by 0 bases, and 9 bases separated the two germline ends. The CDR3 reads CATSTLMYQETQYF. In DNA form, the CDR3 reads TGTGCCACCAGCACCCTAATGTACCAAGAGACCCAGTACTTC.